The 19 T cell receptor beta chains below come from one sample, sequenced in a study of T-cell reconstitution after alpha-beta-depleted transplantation in children. During its preparation, the TCRbeta library received unique molecular identifiers. TCRdb analysed the PCR reads with MiXCR anew, one entry per CDR3 protein. The table lists about 500,000 distinct CDR3 sequences, 30% to 35% of them singletons. The sample was PBMCs from the stem cell graft donor, taken from the stem cell graft. The receptor source for this set is a human donor who donated a stem cell graft to a child with aplastic anemia.

The chain has TRBV11-2 and TRBJ2-7; 11 bases fit TRBD2. The V gene's germline CDR1 is SGHAT and CDR2 FQNNGV. CDR3 length equals 14 residues. V gave up 4 bases and J gave up 4 bases; unmatched junction bases: 3. The CDR3 DNA is TGTGCCAGCAGCTCGGGACTAGCGGATTACGAGCAGTACGTC. Its protein is CASSSGLADYEQYV.

This clonotype was counted between two and nine times. J is TRBJ2-5 and V is TRBV18; D is undetermined. The V end was cut by 2 bases, the J end by 2 bases, with 3 bases between. From germline, CDR1 is KGHSH and CDR2 LQKENI. The CDR3 has 12 amino acids. The CDR3 region is CASSPTQETQYF. CDR3 in DNA: TGTGCCAGCTCACCAACTCAAGAGACCCAGTACTTC.

This clonotype appeared a few times. The rearrangement joins TRBV6-5 to TRBJ2-1; 9 nucleotides align to TRBD2. J lost 3 bases, V lost 0 bases, and 0 bases had no gene match. The CDR3 covers 15 residues. Germline loops: CDR1 MNHEY, CDR2 SVGAGI. CDR3 sequence reads: CASSYSSGSYNEQFF. The CDR3 region has the DNA TGTGCCAGCAGTTACTCTAGCGGGAGCTACAATGAGCAGTTCTTC.

V usage is TRBV10-3 and J usage is TRBJ2-7; D is perhaps TRBD2 (5 bases). V was shortened by 8 bases and J by 5 bases, with 10 bases between the two germline ends. CDR1 and CDR2 (germline): ENHRY, SYGVKD. The CDR3 length is 11 residues. The CDR3 DNA is TGTGCCATCCCCAAGGAGGACGAGCAGTACGTC. This encodes CAIPKEDEQYV.

The chain links TRBV12-3 or TRBV12-4 to TRBJ2-7; TRBD2 is a possible D gene (6 bases). The CDR3 covers 13 residues. V was trimmed by 6 bases and J by 3 bases, leaving 12 bases between them. The CDR3 loop is CASSTQTSYEQYF. CDR3 DNA: TGTGCCAGCAGCACACAGACTAGCTACGAGCAGTACTTC.

This rearrangement joins TRBV28 to TRBJ2-7; possible D gene TRBD1, 6 bases. From germline, CDR1 is MDHEN and CDR2 SYDVKM. The germline V and J ends were trimmed by 5 bases and 4 bases, with 12 bases remaining between them. There are 13 residues in the CDR3. The CDR3 sequence is CASSTQQGYEQYF. CDR3 bases: TGTGCCAGCAGTACTCAACAGGGATACGAGCAGTACTTC.

V and J are TRBV5-6 and TRBJ1-5; TRBD1 agrees at 9 bases. Trimming took 2 bases from V and 1 from J; bases not matched to a gene: 4. CDR1 and CDR2 from the germline V gene are SGHDT and YYEEEE. The CDR3 contains 16 residues. The CDR3 sequence: CASSLQGARSNQPQHF. The CDR3 region has the DNA TGTGCCAGCAGCTTACAGGGGGCGCGGAGCAATCAGCCCCAGCATTTT.

The chain carries TRBV5-6 and TRBJ2-1; D gene uncertain. Trimming left V 5 bases short and J 0 bases short, with 15 bases between. The CDR3 sequence is 16 residues long. Germline-derived CDR1 and CDR2 are SGHDT and YYEEEE. This CDR3 reads CASRYGFVSSYNEQFF. The CDR3 DNA follows: TGTGCCAGCAGATATGGATTCGTGAGCTCCTACAATGAGCAGTTCTTC.

This clonotype was found a few times. The gene calls are TRBV6-2 or TRBV6-3 and TRBJ2-3; 9 bases align to TRBD2. Germline-derived CDR1 and CDR2 are MNHEY and SVGEGT. V trimming: 6 bases; J trimming: 3 bases; junction bases outside the gene matches: 7. The CDR3 contains 15 residues. CDR3 in DNA: TGTGCCAGCAGAGGGCTAGCGGGACTTACAGATACGCAGTATTTT. Translation gives CASRGLAGLTDTQYF.

This clonotype was seen only a few times. The rearrangement uses TRBV10-3 and TRBJ1-2, with 7 positions matching TRBD1. CDR3 size: 16 residues. The V segment lost 3 bases and the J segment 4 bases; nucleotides outside the gene matches: 11. The germline V gene encodes CDR1 ENHRY and CDR2 SYGVKD. CDR3 sequence reads: CAISDPLFGTAYGYTF. The CDR3 coding sequence is TGTGCCATCAGTGACCCCCTATTCGGGACAGCCTATGGCTACACCTTC.

This clonotype occurred many times. The rearrangement joins TRBV20-1 to TRBJ2-5; 9 bases map to TRBD2. Trimming at V came to 2 bases and at J to 1 base, leaving 5 bases not matched to a gene. Germline values: CDR1 DFQATT, CDR2 SNEGSKA (reference sequence). The CDR3 extends over 15 amino acids. CDR3 nucleotide sequence: TGCAGTGCTAGAAGAGCGGGAGGCTTCCAAGAGACCCAGTACTTC. Protein: CSARRAGGFQETQYF.

The V call is TRBV7-9, the J call TRBJ1-5, with 9 positions matching TRBD1. Germline V CDR1 and CDR2: SEHNR, FQNEAQ (reference sequence). The V segment lost 5 bases and the J segment 5 bases; nucleotides outside the gene matches: 10. The CDR3 consists of 16 residues. The CDR3 nucleotides read TGTGCCAGCAGCCATGGGGGGACAGGGCTGGATCAGCCCCAGCATTTT. Translating it yields CASSHGGTGLDQPQHF.

This chain links TRBV7-9 with TRBJ2-1; 8 bases align to TRBD2. V shed 5 bases and J 0 bases; nucleotides not matched to a gene: 9. CDR1 is SEHNR and CDR2 is FQNEAQ in the germline V gene (reference sequence). The CDR3 is made up of 17 amino acids. The CDR3 loop reads CASSHGLALSSYNEQFF. The CDR3, as DNA: TGTGCCAGCAGCCACGGACTAGCATTATCCTCCTACAATGAGCAGTTCTTC.

Ten or more counts support this clonotype. The CDR3 loop reads CASSFKLGTGELFF. The DNA for the CDR3 is TGTGCCAGCAGCTTTAAGCTGGGCACCGGGGAGCTGTTTTTT. The genes are TRBV7-2 and TRBJ2-2; unclear D gene. Trimming cost V 3 bases and J 4 bases, with 9 bases left between them. CDR3 length: 14 amino acids. Germline values: CDR1 SGHTA, CDR2 FQGNSA.

V usage is TRBV29-1 and J usage is TRBJ2-1, with D possibly being TRBD1 (6 bases). V lost 6 bases to trimming and J lost 1 base, with 19 bases between them. The CDR3 extends over 16 amino acids. Germline V gene lookup returns CDR1 SQVTM and CDR2 ANQGSEA. The CDR3 loop is CSVGQINRRSYNEQFF. CDR3 nucleotides: TGCAGCGTGGGACAAATAAACCGCCGATCCTACAATGAGCAGTTCTTC.

The chain recombines TRBV18 with TRBJ2-5; D might be TRBD1 (6 bases). Germline V gene data show CDR1 as KGHSH and CDR2 as LQKENI. Trimming took off 5 bases at V and 0 bases at J, with 10 bases between the two ends. CDR3 length: 14 residues. In DNA form, the CDR3 reads TGTGCCAGCTCATTCGGGACAAACCAAGAGACCCAGTACTTC. Amino acids: CASSFGTNQETQYF.

This clonotype was seen a handful of times. The rearrangement uses TRBV20-1 and TRBJ1-5; 12 positions agree with TRBD1. The V segment lost 6 bases and the J segment 0 bases; nucleotides outside the gene matches: 6. This CDR3 has 16 amino acids. Germline CDR1 and CDR2: DFQATT and SNEGSKA (reference sequence). The DNA for the CDR3 is TGCAGTGCGCCGGGACAGGGGGCGAATAGCAATCAGCCCCAGCATTTT. Its protein product is CSAPGQGANSNQPQHF.

V and J are TRBV11-2 and TRBJ1-5; D unresolved. Germline loops: CDR1 SGHAT, CDR2 FQNNGV. V gave up 10 bases and J gave up 3 bases, with 13 bases separating them. CDR3 length equals 13 residues. CDR3 sequence reads: CAISQSYNQPQHF. CDR3 nucleotides: TGTGCCATCAGTCAGTCTTACAATCAGCCCCAGCATTTT.

This clonotype has ten or more counts. V and J are TRBV29-1 and TRBJ2-1; TRBD2 agrees at 7 bases. Trimming removed 1 base from V and 15 bases from J; junction bases left unmatched: 3. Germline assignment: CDR1 SQVTM and CDR2 ANQGSEA. The CDR3 has 10 residues. The CDR3, as DNA: TGCAGCGTTGAAGGGACTAGTTGGTTCTTC. This sequence encodes CSVEGTSWFF.